This TCR beta chain was observed in a study of blood T cell repertoires in COVID-19 (dated by TCRdb to the early 2020s). In the study overall: Samples from collaborators originated in the United States, Italy and Spain and spanned both the acute and convalescent phases of COVID-19. The repertoires were released in a freely available public database intended as a resource for research on the immune response to SARS-CoV-2. Subjects who had been exposed to COVID-19, were actively infected with it, or had recovered from it provided the deeply sampled blood TCRbeta repertoires that made up the dataset. Where available, HLA class I and class II types were obtained from metadata supplied by the sample provider rather than from assay-based typing. The samples were drawn from the first 160 participants of the ongoing ImmuneRACE study and from about 1,200 subjects provided by 6 global collaborators. Sample metadata almost always included a de-identified subject ID, COVID-19 status, age in years and sex. The prospective study material was composed of cDNA or gDNA derived from T cells, B-cell-depleted T cells, or PBMCs.

A remark on this clone: What antigen it recognizes has not been identified. Base qualities are not at hand, and no much larger clone is one base apart.

Broad study findings and their caveats: How much clinical and demographic metadata was included differed by source and by participant, and the metadata was provided uncurated.

TCRbeta CDR3 regions were amplified from genomic DNA using the immunoSEQ Assay, a bias-controlled multiplex PCR. In the source study's methods: The number of nucleated cells in each sample was estimated by amplification of reference gene primers within the assay. Sequence reads were collapsed and filtered to measure the absolute abundance of every unique TCRbeta CDR3 rearrangement. For each sample, productive Simpson clonality was calculated as the square root of Simpson's diversity index over productive rearrangements. TCRdb carries this immuneACCESS record with in-frame sequences only. Its versions omit some clonotypes, under half of them owing to an unresolved V gene in the studies checked, with the rest unexplained. Clone size and V and J calls were adopted from that table, with D and trimming inferred from the DNA. This sample comprises roughly 59,000 clones, 65% to 80% of them detected only once. Roughly 9.8% of the sample is taken by the ten largest.

From cysteine to phenylalanine, the CDR3 is 17 amino acids long. Just CDR3 DNA is preserved here, 51 bases in frame from base 1. Whole blood was collected in K2EDTA tubes by collaborating institutions according to the institutions' own protocols. For TCRbeta analysis, collaborators shipped samples as frozen whole blood, isolated PBMCs, or DNA extracted from either of those sample types. The clonotype originates from a human donor in a cohort sampled during active COVID-19. Material for sequencing was peripheral blood. The receptor chain draws on TRBV21-1 and TRBJ1-6. TRBV21-1 is recorded as a pseudogene. The CDR3 protein sequence reads: CASSKARYRRFNSPLHF. The bases read TGTGCCAGCAGCAAAGCGCGGTATCGCCGTTTTAATTCACCCCTCCACTTT.